This T cell receptor beta chain was sequenced in a study of human T cells and chemical hapten exposure. One entry per CDR3 protein, called by TCRdb with MiXCR from the RACE reads. The data contain about 110,000 distinct CDR3 sequences, 9% to 15% of them seen just once; the ten biggest clones take up about 1.6%. Time point in this sample: pre-sensitization, week 0. Noted treatment: therapeutic diphenylcyclopropenone sensitization with weekly scalp DPC. At least ten counts were recorded for this clonotype. Germline lookup yields CDR1 SGHRS and CDR2 YFSETQ. This CDR3 contains 13 residues. Trimming removed 5 bases from V and 1 base from J, with 6 bases in between.

The receptor's source is a woman aged 45-65 years with alopecia areata. Some clones in this sample may be carry-over from other donors' samples. The chain employs TRBV5-1 and TRBJ2-2; TRBD1 is a possible D gene (6 bases). Sequencing used whole blood, obtained in connection with sensitization to the hapten diphenylcyclopropenone (DPC). DNA of the CDR3: TGCGCCAGCAGACAGGGGAACACCGGGGAGCTGTTTTTT. It specifies CASRQGNTGELFF.